This entry is about one T cell receptor (beta chain). TCR beta libraries were built with iRepertoire HTBI primers and Arm-PCR of CDR3 regions. MiXCR, applied by TCRdb to the multiplex PCR reads, yields one record per CDR3 protein. The sample carries some 410,000 distinct CDR3 sequences, around 15% recorded once. The data were taken from a study of regulatory T cells in long-lasting Graves disease. Time point indicated: newly diagnosed GD, antithyroid drugs for less than 3 months. RNA isolated from PBMCs was used to make the TCR library. This same sample was also part of a study on T cells in Graves' hyperthyroidism and ophthalmopathy. That study adds: From stable hyperthyroidism, ophthalmopathy was separated by a 13 V-J model.

Sequencing used peripheral blood mononuclear cells (PBMCs), obtained at new diagnosis, from a patient treated with antithyroid drugs. The TCR was taken from a woman aged 30 to 39 with Graves disease.

CDR3 DNA sequence: TGCAGTGCTAGCAGGCTCTCGACGGTAATTTCCCACGAGCAGTACTTC. Translation: CSASRLSTVISHEQYF. The chain combines TRBV20-1 with TRBJ2-7; D gene ambiguous. V was shortened by 3 bases and J by 5 bases, with 23 bases between the two germline ends. This CDR3 spans 16 amino acids. Germline CDR1 reads DFQATT; CDR2 reads SNEGSKA (reference sequence).